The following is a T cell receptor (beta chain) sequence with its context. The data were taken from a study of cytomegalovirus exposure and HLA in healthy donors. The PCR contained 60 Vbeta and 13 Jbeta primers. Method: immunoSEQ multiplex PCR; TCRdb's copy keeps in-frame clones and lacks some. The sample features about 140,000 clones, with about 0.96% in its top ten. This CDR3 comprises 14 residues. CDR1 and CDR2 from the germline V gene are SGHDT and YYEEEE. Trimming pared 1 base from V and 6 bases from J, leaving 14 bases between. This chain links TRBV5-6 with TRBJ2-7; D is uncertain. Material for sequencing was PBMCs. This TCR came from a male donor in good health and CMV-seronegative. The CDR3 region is CASSLIEVVGEQYF. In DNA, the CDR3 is TGTGCCAGCAGCTTGATTGAGGTCGTGGGCGAGCAGTACTTC.